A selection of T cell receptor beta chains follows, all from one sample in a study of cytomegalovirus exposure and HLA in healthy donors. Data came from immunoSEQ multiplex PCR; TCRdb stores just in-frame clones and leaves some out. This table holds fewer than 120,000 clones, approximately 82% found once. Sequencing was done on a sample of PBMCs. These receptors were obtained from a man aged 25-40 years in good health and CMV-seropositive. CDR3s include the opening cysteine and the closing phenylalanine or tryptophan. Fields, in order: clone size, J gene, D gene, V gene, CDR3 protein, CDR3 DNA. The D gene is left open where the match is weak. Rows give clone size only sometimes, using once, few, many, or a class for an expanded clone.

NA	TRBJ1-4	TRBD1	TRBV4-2	CASSQGDRGRAGEKLFF	TGTGCCAGCAGCCAAGGGGACAGGGGGCGCGCGGGGGAAAAACTGTTTTTT
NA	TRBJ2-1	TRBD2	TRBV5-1	CASSVLAGDYNEQFF	TGCGCCAGCAGCGTCTTAGCGGGGGACTACAATGAGCAGTTCTTC
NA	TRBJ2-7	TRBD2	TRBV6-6	CASSRTSGGQVGEQYF	TGTGCCAGCAGTAGGACTAGCGGGGGCCAAGTGGGGGAGCAGTACTTC
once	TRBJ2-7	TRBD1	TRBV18	CASSPPFGQGYEQYF	TGTGCCAGCTCACCACCGTTTGGACAGGGCTACGAGCAGTACTTC
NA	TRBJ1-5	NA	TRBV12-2	CASRLALGAWQPQHF	TGTGCAAGTCGCTTAGCGTTAGGGGCTTGGCAGCCCCAGCATTTT
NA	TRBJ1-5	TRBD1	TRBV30	CAWSNRGSNNQPQHF	TGTGCCTGGAGTAACAGGGGTTCGAACAATCAGCCCCAGCATTTT
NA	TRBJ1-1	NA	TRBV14	CASSQQGYTEAFF	TGTGCCAGCAGCCAACAGGGTTACACTGAAGCTTTCTTT
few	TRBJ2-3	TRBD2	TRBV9	CASSVLASGFADTQYF	TGTGCCAGCAGCGTATTGGCTAGCGGATTCGCAGATACGCAGTATTTT
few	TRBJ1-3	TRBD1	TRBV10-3	CAISGIQGYAGNTIYF	TGTGCCATCAGTGGAATACAGGGGTACGCTGGAAACACCATATATTTT
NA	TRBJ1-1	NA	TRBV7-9	CASREKGMKNTEAFF	TGTGCCAGCAGAGAAAAGGGGATGAAGAACACTGAAGCTTTCTTT
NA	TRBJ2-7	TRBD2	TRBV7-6	CASSSETGTSYEQYF	TGTGCCAGCAGCTCCGAAACCGGGACTAGCTACGAGCAGTACTTC
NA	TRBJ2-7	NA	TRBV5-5	CASSPTGLRDYEQYF	TGTGCCAGCAGCCCTACAGGGTTGAGGGACTACGAGCAGTACTTC
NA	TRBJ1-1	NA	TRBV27	CASSSTRQATYANTEAFF	TGTGCCAGCAGTTCCACTCGACAGGCCACATACGCTAACACTGAAGCTTTCTTT
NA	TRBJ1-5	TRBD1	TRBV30	CAWSRGDRAGNQPQHF	TGTGCCTGGAGTCGCGGGGACAGGGCCGGCAATCAGCCCCAGCATTTT
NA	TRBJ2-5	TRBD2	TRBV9	CASSVEGGGAPQETQYF	TGTGCCAGCAGCGTAGAGGGCGGGGGGGCTCCCCAAGAGACCCAGTACTTC
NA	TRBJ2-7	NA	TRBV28	CASSRGYEQYF	TGTGCCAGCAGTCGGGGTTACGAGCAGTACTTC
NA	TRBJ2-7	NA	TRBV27	CASSLQGQGEQYF	TGTGCCAGCAGTTTACAGGGCCAGGGCGAGCAGTACTTC
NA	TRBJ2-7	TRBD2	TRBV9	CASSALAGDPLDEQYF	TGTGCCAGCAGCGCCCTAGCGGGGGACCCCCTTGACGAGCAGTACTTC
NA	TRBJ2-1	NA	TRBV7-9	CASSLGASSYNEQFF	TGTGCCAGCAGCTTAGGGGCGAGCTCCTACAATGAGCAGTTCTTC
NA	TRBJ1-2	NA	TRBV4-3	CASSPPDSSYGYTF	TGCGCCAGCAGCCCCCCCGACAGTTCCTATGGCTACACCTTC
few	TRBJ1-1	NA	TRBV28	CASSFYPLVLEDTEAFF	TGTGCCAGCAGTTTCTACCCTCTTGTTTTGGAGGACACTGAAGCTTTCTTT
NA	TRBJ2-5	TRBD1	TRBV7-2	CASSPGTVSLRETQYF	TGTGCCAGCAGCCCCGGGACAGTCTCGCTGCGAGAGACCCAGTACTTC
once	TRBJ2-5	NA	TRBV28	CASSPIGRVQTQYF	TGTGCCAGCAGTCCAATCGGCAGGGTACAGACCCAGTACTTC
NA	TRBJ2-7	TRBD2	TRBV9	CASSPSGGTAEQYF	TGTGCCAGCAGCCCTAGCGGGGGGACGGCCGAGCAGTACTTC
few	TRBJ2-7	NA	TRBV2	CASSEAVGAAYEQYF	TGTGCCAGCAGTGAAGCGGTGGGGGCGGCCTACGAGCAGTACTTC
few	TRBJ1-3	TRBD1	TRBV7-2	CASRYAGTGRSSGNTIYF	TGTGCCAGCAGATACGCCGGGACAGGGAGGTCCTCTGGAAACACCATATATTTT
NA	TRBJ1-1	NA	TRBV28	CASSFGAGTEAFF	TGTGCCAGCAGTTTCGGCGCGGGGACTGAAGCTTTCTTT
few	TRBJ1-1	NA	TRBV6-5	CASSYGARVATEAFF	TGTGCCAGCAGTTACGGAGCGCGAGTGGCGACTGAAGCTTTCTTT
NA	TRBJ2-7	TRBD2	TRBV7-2	CASSPRGGPMSSYEQYF	TGTGCCAGCAGCCCGCGGGGGGGGCCCATGAGCTCCTACGAGCAGTACTTC
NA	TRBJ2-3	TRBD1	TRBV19	CASSSGQITDTQYF	TGTGCCAGTAGTTCGGGACAGATCACAGATACGCAGTATTTT
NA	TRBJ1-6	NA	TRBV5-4	CASSLIPDSYNSPLHF	TGTGCCAGCAGCTTGATACCCGATAGCTATAATTCACCCCTCCACTTT
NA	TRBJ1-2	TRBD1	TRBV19	CASSTGTGNNYGYTF	TGTGCCAGTAGTACTGGGACAGGGAACAACTATGGCTACACCTTC
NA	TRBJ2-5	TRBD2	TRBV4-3	CASSHLPSGGETQYF	TGCGCCAGCAGCCACCTCCCTAGCGGGGGGGAGACCCAGTACTTC
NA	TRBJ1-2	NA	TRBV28	CASSLSVPSYTF	TGTGCCAGCAGTTTATCCGTCCCTAGCTACACCTTC
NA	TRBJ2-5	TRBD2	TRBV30	CACSGGAADTQYF	TGTGCCTGCTCCGGGGGGGCCGCGGATACCCAGTACTTC
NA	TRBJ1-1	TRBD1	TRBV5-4	CASSDWGQGSAEAFF	TGTGCCAGCAGCGATTGGGGACAGGGTAGCGCTGAAGCTTTCTTT
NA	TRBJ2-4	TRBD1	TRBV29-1	CSVAGQGKNIQYF	TGCAGCGTTGCGGGACAGGGTAAAAACATTCAGTACTTC
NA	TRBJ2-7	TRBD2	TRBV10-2	CASSARGGGAREQYF	TGCGCCAGCAGCGCGAGGGGCGGGGGGGCCCGCGAGCAGTACTTC
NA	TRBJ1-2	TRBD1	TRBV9	CASSGQGSNYGYTF	TGTGCCAGCAGCGGACAGGGGTCTAACTATGGCTACACCTTC
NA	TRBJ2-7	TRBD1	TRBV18	CASSPPTNRGTYEQYF	TGTGCCAGCTCACCACCGACGAACAGGGGTACCTACGAGCAGTACTTC
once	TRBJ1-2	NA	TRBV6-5	CASSISPGATYGYTF	TGTGCCAGCAGTATTTCTCCAGGCGCTACTTATGGCTACACCTTC
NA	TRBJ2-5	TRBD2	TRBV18	CASSAVASGVLETQYF	TGTGCCAGCTCTGCGGTGGCTAGCGGGGTTTTAGAGACCCAGTACTTC
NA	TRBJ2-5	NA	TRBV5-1	CASSLMGAEETQYF	TGCGCCAGCAGCTTGATGGGGGCTGAGGAGACCCAGTACTTC
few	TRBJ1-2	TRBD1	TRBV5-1	CASSQGAAGGGLYYGYTF	TGCGCCAGCAGCCAGGGGGCGGCAGGGGGTGGCTTGTACTATGGCTACACCTTC
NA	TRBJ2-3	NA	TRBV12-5	CASGLTRF	TGTGCTAGTGGCCTGACAAGATTT
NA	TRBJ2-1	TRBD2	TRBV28	CASSTSGGAWNEQFF	TGTGCCAGCAGTACTAGCGGGGGGGCCTGGAATGAGCAGTTCTTC
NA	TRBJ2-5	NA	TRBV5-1	CASRQGQETQYF	TGCGCCAGCAGGCAGGGGCAAGAGACCCAGTACTTC
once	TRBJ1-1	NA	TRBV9	CASSGEGPMNTEAFF	TGTGCCAGCAGCGGGGAGGGACCGATGAACACTGAAGCTTTCTTT